What follows are 5 T cell receptor beta chains derived from one specimen sequenced in a study of OX40 agonist ivuxolimab in advanced cancers. TCRdb's copy holds only in-frame clones and misses some; the assay was immunoSEQ multiplex PCR. The sample holds about 21,000 clones; 65% to 85% are singletons and the top ten take about an eighth. The sequencing used CD4+ or CD8+ T cells sorted from blood, collected in a trial of the OX40 agonist ivuxolimab. The receptors shown here come from an adult with an advanced solid tumor such as melanoma, head and neck, liver or kidney cancer.

This clone was recorded once. V usage is TRBV5-1 and J usage is TRBJ1-1; D remains unclear. The CDR3 is 15 residues long. Trimming took 2 bases from V and 4 from J, leaving 15 bases between them. Germline lookup yields CDR1 SGHRS and CDR2 YFSETQ. CDR3 amino acids: CASSLWTVDGTEAFF. CDR3 DNA: TGCGCCAGCAGCTTATGGACGGTTGATGGCACTGAAGCTTTCTTT.

This clone was counted between two and nine times. The V gene is TRBV7-9, the J gene TRBJ2-2; tentatively, D is TRBD2 (5 bases). The CDR3 runs to 13 residues. Trimming shortened V by 4 bases and J by 7 bases, and 10 bases separated the two germline ends. CDR1 and CDR2 (germline): SEHNR, FQNEAQ (reference sequence). The CDR3: CASSSEEVGELFF. CDR3 DNA: TGTGCCAGCAGCTCAGAGGAGGTCGGGGAGCTGTTTTTT.

In this sample, this clone turned up a few times. The chain is built from TRBV28 and TRBJ2-3; D is unresolved. This CDR3 contains 15 residues. Germline CDR1 is MDHEN and CDR2 is SYDVKM. V was clipped by 5 bases and J by 5 bases, with 17 bases between them. Here the CDR3 reads CASSPLAVVEDTQYF. For the CDR3, the DNA is TGTGCCAGCAGTCCACTGGCTGTAGTTGAAGATACGCAGTATTTT.

This sequence joins TRBV29-1 and TRBJ2-1; maybe TRBD2 (7 bases). The germline V gene has CDR1 SQVTM and CDR2 ANQGSEA. Trimming pared 2 bases from V and 1 base from J, leaving 12 bases between. CDR3 size: 15 residues. The CDR3: CSVETAGASYNEQFF. Here the CDR3 DNA reads TGCAGCGTTGAAACGGCGGGGGCTTCCTACAATGAGCAGTTCTTC.

The CDR3 is CASQTDGSYNEQFF. Here the CDR3 DNA reads TGTGCCAGTCAGACTGACGGCTCCTACAATGAGCAGTTCTTC. V and J are TRBV19 and TRBJ2-1; D is undetermined. The CDR3 is 14 amino acids. Trimming stripped 8 bases from V and 0 bases from J, with 11 bases between. Germline V gene sequence: CDR1 LNHDA, CDR2 SQIVND (reference sequence).